The present entry profiles one T cell receptor beta chain with its context. Its specificity is unknown. Primers included in the PCR were 60 Vbeta and 13 Jbeta primers. Clones were read by immunoSEQ multiplex PCR, and TCRdb kept only the in-frame ones, dropping some. The specimen's table records 45,000 to 50,000 clones. The data were obtained in a study of cytomegalovirus exposure and HLA in healthy donors. The CDR3 consists of 15 residues. Germline V lookup: CDR1 SGDLS, CDR2 YYNGEE. The germline V and J ends were trimmed by 4 bases and 0 bases, with 12 bases remaining between them. Study results and caveats: HLA allele associations emerged for around 15,000 TCR beta sequences in a later analysis, at 0.05 false discovery rate. Common viral pathogens (according to a later analysis) appeared linked to several of the most significant clusters. HLA restriction was apparent for most CMV-associated TCR beta chains in a later analysis.

The chain carries TRBV9 and TRBJ2-3; TRBD2 might be the D (6 bases). This TCR was sampled from a male donor in good health and CMV-seronegative. The specimen sequenced was PBMCs. The CDR3 DNA reads TGTGCCAGCAGCTCAACCGGGACTAGCACAGATACGCAGTATTTT. Protein sequence: CASSSTGTSTDTQYF.